The clone carrying this T cell receptor (beta chain) was counted between two and nine times. Its matching antigen is unknown. The data derive from a study of cytomegalovirus exposure and HLA in healthy donors. CDR1 is SGHDN and CDR2 is FVKESK in the germline V gene. V lost 1 base, J lost 4 bases, and 17 bases lay in between. The CDR3 has 17 residues. The study, taken as a whole, reports: In a later analysis, donors in an Asian-associated ancestry cluster reportedly had fewer N-insertions in productive TCRs than the cohort mean.

PCR amplification relied on 60 Vbeta primers (plus 13 Jbeta primers). TCRdb's table, derived via immunoSEQ multiplex PCR, lists solely in-frame clones and lacks some. The table records about 97,000 clones, approximately 9% of them present only once. Sequenced: PBMCs. The chain combines TRBV14 with TRBJ2-1, with D hard to call. The TCR sequence derives from a man between 50 and 59 years old in good health and CMV-seropositive. CDR3 DNA: TGTGCCAGCAGCCAAGCTCCTAGTAGGTTCCTTTACAATGAGCAGTTCTTC. Amino acid sequence: CASSQAPSRFLYNEQFF.